This TCR beta chain was documented in a study of blood T cell repertoires in COVID-19. TCRdb keeps only in-frame clones here, not all; method: immunoSEQ multiplex PCR. The top ten clones hold around 9.2% of a sample with 55,000 to 80,000 clones, around 80% of them seen once. Trimming removed 6 bases at V and 3 bases at J, with 6 bases between. This CDR3 has 11 residues. Germline V CDR1 and CDR2: SEHNR, FQNEAQ (reference sequence). Sequencing was performed on peripheral blood. The TCR was taken from a human donor in a cohort sampled during active COVID-19. The V and J genes are TRBV7-9 and TRBJ2-7; no clear D gene. CDR3 in amino acids: CASRGSYEQYF. CDR3 coding DNA: TGTGCCAGCAGGGGCAGCTACGAGCAGTACTTC.